This T cell receptor (beta chain) is drawn from a study of T cells in Graves' hyperthyroidism and ophthalmopathy. When ophthalmopathy did not progress within 18 months, Graves' hyperthyroidism was considered stable. Each 10 ml fresh peripheral blood draw supplied the PBMCs. Germline lookup yields CDR1 SGHTA and CDR2 FQGNSA. V was clipped by 3 bases and J by 0 bases; unmatched bases: 14. This CDR3 has 19 amino acids. The TCR beta CDR3 regions underwent amplification using RNA transcripts as the source. An initial round of RT-PCR targeting the TCR CDR3 relied on the HTBI primer set. TCRdb re-analysed the multiplex PCR reads in MiXCR, keeping a single row per CDR3 protein. The profile shows hundreds of thousands of distinct CDR3 sequences, approximately 14% of them singletons.

The receptor comes from a woman under 40 with Graves' hyperthyroidism. The chain recombines TRBV7-2 with TRBJ1-2, with 9 bases fitting TRBD1. Material for sequencing was blood. The CDR3 DNA is TGTGCCAGCAGCTTCAAGGGACAGGGAAGAGGAGTAGCTAACTATGGCTACACCTTC. Its protein is CASSFKGQGRGVANYGYTF.